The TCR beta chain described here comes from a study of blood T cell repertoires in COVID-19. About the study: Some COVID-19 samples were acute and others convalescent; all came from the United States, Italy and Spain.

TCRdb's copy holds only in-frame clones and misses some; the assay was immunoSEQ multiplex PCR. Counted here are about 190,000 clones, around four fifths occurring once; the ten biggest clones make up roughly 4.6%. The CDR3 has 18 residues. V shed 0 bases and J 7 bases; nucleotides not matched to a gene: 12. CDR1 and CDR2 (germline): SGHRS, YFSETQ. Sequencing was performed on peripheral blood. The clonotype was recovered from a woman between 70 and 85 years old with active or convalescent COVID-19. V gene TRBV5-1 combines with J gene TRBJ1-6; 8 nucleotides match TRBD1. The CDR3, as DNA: TGCGCCAGCAGCTTGGACAGGGGGTCCTACGTTGGGAATTCACCCCTCCACTTT. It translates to CASSLDRGSYVGNSPLHF.